This T cell receptor (beta chain) was identified during a study of blood T cell repertoires in COVID-19. In the original workflow: For nucleated cells, counts were estimated from reference gene primer amplification. Some clones are missing from TCRdb's copy, which holds only in-frame ones; the method was immunoSEQ multiplex PCR. V, J and clone size derive from that table, while D and trimming were established from the DNA sequence. The sample yields 250,000 to 300,000 clones, about four fifths seen once. The germline V gene has CDR1 MGHRA and CDR2 YSYEKL. After removal of 4 bases from V and 2 bases from J, the junction contained 2 bases not matched to a gene. This CDR3 comprises 15 residues.

Sequencing used peripheral blood. This clonotype was obtained from a woman in her fifties or sixties with active or convalescent COVID-19. V and J are TRBV4-1 and TRBJ2-5, with 12 bases fitting TRBD2. CDR3 region: CASSRTSGEQETQYF. As DNA, the CDR3 is TGCGCCAGCAGCCGGACTAGCGGGGAACAAGAGACCCAGTACTTC.